The TCR beta chain described here comes from a study of CD8 T cells in ankylosing spondylitis (dated by TCRdb to about 2017). About the investigation overall: T cell receptor beta repertoires were profiled in healthy donors and ankylosing spondylitis patients so that disease-linked TCR variants could be found. The full study cohort was made up of approximately 24 ankylosing spondylitis patients and over 90 healthy donors. Peripheral blood was sampled, and synovial fluid was also collected from ankylosing spondylitis patients.

This clonotype has more than one count but fewer than ten. No cognate antigen has been identified for it. Base qualities are not provided; no much larger clone lies one nucleotide away. Study-level results and caveats: Significant enrichment of the disease-linked clones was reported in matched synovial fluid samples from ankylosing spondylitis patients. The disease-linked clones showed a CD8+ phenotype and occurred at relatively low frequencies in peripheral blood. Some of the motif variants had been reported before in the synovial fluid and blood of reactive arthritis patients, a finding that suggests common disease-initiation mechanisms. A TCR beta motif made up of several highly homologous amino acid variants appeared to be characteristic of blood from ankylosing spondylitis patients.

Sequencing used an Illumina HiSeq 2500. Quantitative 5'-RACE with molecular barcodes was used to prepare TCR beta libraries. In the paper's pipeline: Disease-linked TCR variants were identified with a new computational method built on a probabilistic model of VDJ rearrangement. TCRdb passed the public sequencing reads through fastp at Q25 and MiXCR, retaining productive beta sequences. Merged by CDR3 protein, the rows form single entries marked with the most common genes and DNA. V and J calls and clone size were set by TCRdb, not the authors. For this sample the table gives about 400,000 distinct CDR3 sequences, of which 20% to 25% were detected only once. The ten most abundant clones make up about 16% of the sample. Input material: blood, either unsorted or a sorted T cell fraction (not recorded which). This sequence originates from a male donor with ankylosing spondylitis.

The CDR3 is CASFQGAAPTRAFF. The nucleotides are TGTGCCAGCTTCCAAGGCGCAGCGCCGACTCGAGCTTTCTTT. Recombination linked TRBV6-1 to TRBJ1-1; there is no confident call for the D gene. The CDR3, from cysteine to phenylalanine, totals 14 residues. The CDR3 DNA has 42 bases and is translated from base 1. Relative to germline, V is 8 bases shorter and J is 10 bases shorter, with 23 bases between their ends. The germline V gene gives CDR1 as MNHNS and CDR2 as SASEGT.